This TCR beta chain was obtained from a study of graft-versus-host responses after intestinal transplantation. Study details: The recipients all started with anti-thymocyte globulin induction and then took tacrolimus and steroids for roughly 3 years.

Here immunoSEQ multiplex PCR was the method, and the copy in TCRdb shows in-frame clones only, minus some. This table holds approximately 77,000 clones, 70% to 90% found once. General study points: The recipient marrow held GvH clones, and some of them showed up first in ileum or blood.

On this clone: The antigen is unknown.

The receptor's source is a human donor who received an intestinal transplant. The sequenced sample was unstimulated CD4+ T cells sorted from spleen or lymph node cells, obtained before intestinal transplant.

CDR3 nucleotide sequence: TGTGCCAGCTCACAGGCAGGGGTCGAGACCCAGTACTTC. Amino acids: CASSQAGVETQYF. The rearrangement links TRBV18 to TRBJ2-5; D is perhaps TRBD1 (6 bases). V dropped 4 bases and J dropped 5 bases, with 11 bases sitting between them. The CDR3 loop spans 13 amino acids. Per germline, CDR1 KGHSH and CDR2 LQKENI. Supplemented by reference TRBV18 and TRBJ2-5, the full variable domain reads NAGVMQNPRHLVRRRGQEARLRCSPMKGHSHVYWYRQLPEEGLKFMVYLQKENIIDESGMPKERFSAEFPKEGPSILRIQQVVRGDSAAYFCASSQAGVETQYFGPGTRLLVL.